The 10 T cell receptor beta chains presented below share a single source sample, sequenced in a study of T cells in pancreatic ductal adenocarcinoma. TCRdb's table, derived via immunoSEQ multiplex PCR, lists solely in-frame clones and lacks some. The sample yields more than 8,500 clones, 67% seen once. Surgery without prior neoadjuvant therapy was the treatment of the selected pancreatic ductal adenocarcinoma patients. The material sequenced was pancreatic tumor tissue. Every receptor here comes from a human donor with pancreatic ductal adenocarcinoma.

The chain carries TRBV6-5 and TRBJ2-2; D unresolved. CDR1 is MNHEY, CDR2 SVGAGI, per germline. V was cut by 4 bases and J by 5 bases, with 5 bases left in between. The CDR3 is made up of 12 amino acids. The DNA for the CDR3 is TGTGCCAGCAGTTCGGCTACCGGGGAGCTGTTTTTT. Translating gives CASSSATGELFF.

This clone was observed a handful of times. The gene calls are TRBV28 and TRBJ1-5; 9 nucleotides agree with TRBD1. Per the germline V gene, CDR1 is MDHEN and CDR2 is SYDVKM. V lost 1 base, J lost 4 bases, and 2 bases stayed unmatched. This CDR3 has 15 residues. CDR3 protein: CASSLSGQGNQPQHF. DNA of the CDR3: TGTGCCAGCAGTTTATCCGGACAGGGGAATCAGCCCCAGCATTTT. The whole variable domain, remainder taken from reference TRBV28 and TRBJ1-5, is DVKVTQSSRYLVKRTGEKVFLECVQDMDHENMFWYRQDPGLGLRLIYFSYDVKMKEKGDIPEGYSVSREKKERFSLILESASTNQTSMYLCASSLSGQGNQPQHFGDGTRLSIL.

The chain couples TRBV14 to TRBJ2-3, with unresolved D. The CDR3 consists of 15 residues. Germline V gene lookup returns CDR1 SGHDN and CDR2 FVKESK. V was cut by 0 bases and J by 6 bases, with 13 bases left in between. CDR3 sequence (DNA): TGTGCCAGCAGCCAAGACGGCCTATTTGAGGATACGCAGTATTTT. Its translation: CASSQDGLFEDTQYF.

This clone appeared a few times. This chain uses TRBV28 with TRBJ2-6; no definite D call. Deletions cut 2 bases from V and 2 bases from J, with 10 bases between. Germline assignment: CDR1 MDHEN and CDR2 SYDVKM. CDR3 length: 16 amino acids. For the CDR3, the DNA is TGTGCCAGCAGTTTAGGGGAAGCAGCTGGGGCCAACGTCCTGACTTTC. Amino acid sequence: CASSLGEAAGANVLTF.

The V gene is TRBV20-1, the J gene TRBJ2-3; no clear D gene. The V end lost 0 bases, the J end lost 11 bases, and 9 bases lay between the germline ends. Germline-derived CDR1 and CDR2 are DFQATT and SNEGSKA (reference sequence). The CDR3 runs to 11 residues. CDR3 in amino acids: CSARENRRQYF. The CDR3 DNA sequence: TGCAGTGCTAGAGAGAACCGTAGGCAGTATTTT.

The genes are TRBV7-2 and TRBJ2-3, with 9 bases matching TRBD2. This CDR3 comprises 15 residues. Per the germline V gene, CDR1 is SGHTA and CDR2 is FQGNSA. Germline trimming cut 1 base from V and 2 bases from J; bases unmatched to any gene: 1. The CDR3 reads CASSLGGRATDTQYF. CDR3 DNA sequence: TGTGCCAGCAGCTTAGGCGGGAGGGCCACAGATACGCAGTATTTT.

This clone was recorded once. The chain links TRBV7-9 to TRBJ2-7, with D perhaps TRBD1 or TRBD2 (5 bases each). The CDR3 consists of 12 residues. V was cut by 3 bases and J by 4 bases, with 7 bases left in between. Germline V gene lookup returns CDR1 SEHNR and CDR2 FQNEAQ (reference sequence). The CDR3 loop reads CASSLGVYEQYF. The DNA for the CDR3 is TGTGCCAGCAGCTTGGGGGTGTACGAGCAGTACTTC.

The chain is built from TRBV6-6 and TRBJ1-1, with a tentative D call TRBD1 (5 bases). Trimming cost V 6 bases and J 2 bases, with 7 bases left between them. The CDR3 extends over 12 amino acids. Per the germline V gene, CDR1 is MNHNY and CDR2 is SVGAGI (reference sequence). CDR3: CASSGGNTEAFF. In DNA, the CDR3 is TGTGCCAGCAGCGGGGGAAACACTGAAGCTTTCTTT.

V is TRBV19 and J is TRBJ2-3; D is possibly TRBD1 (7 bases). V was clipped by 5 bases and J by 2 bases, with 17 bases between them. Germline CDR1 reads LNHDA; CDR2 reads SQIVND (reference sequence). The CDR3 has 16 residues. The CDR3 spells CASSPAGGIVTDTQYF. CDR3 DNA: TGTGCCAGTAGTCCTGCAGGGGGGATTGTCACAGATACGCAGTATTTT.

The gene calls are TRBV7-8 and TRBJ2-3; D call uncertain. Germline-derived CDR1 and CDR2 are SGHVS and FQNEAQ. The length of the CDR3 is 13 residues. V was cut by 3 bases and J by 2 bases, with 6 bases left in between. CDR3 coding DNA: TGTGCCAGCAGCTTTCCCCTCACAGATACGCAGTATTTT. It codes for CASSFPLTDTQYF.